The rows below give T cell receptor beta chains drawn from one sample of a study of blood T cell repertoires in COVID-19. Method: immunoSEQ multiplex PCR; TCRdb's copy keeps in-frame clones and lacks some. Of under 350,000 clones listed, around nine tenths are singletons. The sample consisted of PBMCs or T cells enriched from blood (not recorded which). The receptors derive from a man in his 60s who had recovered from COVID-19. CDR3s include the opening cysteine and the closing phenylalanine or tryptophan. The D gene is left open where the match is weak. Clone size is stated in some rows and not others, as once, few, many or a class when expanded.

CDR3nt: TGTGCCAGCAGTTACGACAGTGCCTCTGGAAACACCATATATTTT
CDR3aa: CASSYDSASGNTIYF
v_gene: TRBV6-5
abundance: -
d_gene: -
j_gene: TRBJ1-3

CDR3nt: TGCGCCAGCAGCGCCGAATGGAGCTCCTACAATGAGCAGTTCTTC
CDR3aa: CASSAEWSSYNEQFF
v_gene: TRBV5-1
abundance: -
d_gene: -
j_gene: TRBJ2-1

CDR3nt: TGCGCCAGCAGCCAAGAAGTACAGGGGGCCTACTACAATGAGCAGTTCTTC
CDR3aa: CASSQEVQGAYYNEQFF
v_gene: TRBV4-1
abundance: -
d_gene: TRBD1
j_gene: TRBJ2-1

CDR3nt: TGTGCCAGTAGTCAGAACACCGGGGAGCTGTTTTTT
CDR3aa: CASSQNTGELFF
v_gene: TRBV19
abundance: -
d_gene: -
j_gene: TRBJ2-2

CDR3nt: TGTGCCAGCAGCTTAGGACAGAAGTATGGCTACACCTTC
CDR3aa: CASSLGQKYGYTF
v_gene: TRBV7-2
abundance: -
d_gene: -
j_gene: TRBJ1-2

CDR3nt: TGTGCCAGCAGCTCAGGGGGACTTAATTCACCCCTCCACTTT
CDR3aa: CASSSGGLNSPLHF
v_gene: TRBV7-9
abundance: -
d_gene: TRBD1
j_gene: TRBJ1-6

CDR3nt: TGCGCCAGCAGCTCGGGACTCCCCGTGGATGAGCAGTTCTTC
CDR3aa: CASSSGLPVDEQFF
v_gene: TRBV5-1
abundance: -
d_gene: -
j_gene: TRBJ2-1

CDR3nt: TGTGCCAGCAGTGAAGGACAGGGCAACTATGGCTACACCTTC
CDR3aa: CASSEGQGNYGYTF
v_gene: TRBV6-1
abundance: -
d_gene: TRBD1
j_gene: TRBJ1-2

CDR3nt: TGTGCCAGCAGTCTAGCGGGGGAGACCCAGTACTTC
CDR3aa: CASSLAGETQYF
v_gene: TRBV6-5
abundance: -
d_gene: TRBD2
j_gene: TRBJ2-5

CDR3nt: TGTGCCAGCAGTGAAGCTGGGCGCTCTGGAAACACCATATATTTT
CDR3aa: CASSEAGRSGNTIYF
v_gene: TRBV2
abundance: -
d_gene: -
j_gene: TRBJ1-3

CDR3nt: TGTGCCAGCAGCTTGACGGGGGGTGGGAACACTGAAGCTTTCTTT
CDR3aa: CASSLTGGGNTEAFF
v_gene: TRBV11-3
abundance: -
d_gene: -
j_gene: TRBJ1-1

CDR3nt: TGTGCCAGCAGCTTATCTGAGGGTTGGACTGAAGCTTTCTTT
CDR3aa: CASSLSEGWTEAFF
v_gene: TRBV11-1
abundance: -
d_gene: -
j_gene: TRBJ1-1

CDR3nt: TGTGCCAGCAGTTCGGCGGGCCGGGTTGAAGCTTTCTTT
CDR3aa: CASSSAGRVEAFF
v_gene: TRBV6-5
abundance: once
d_gene: -
j_gene: TRBJ1-1

CDR3nt: TGTGCCAGCAGCTCCCCCCGGGGGGCTAACACCGGGGAGCTGTTTTTT
CDR3aa: CASSSPRGANTGELFF
v_gene: TRBV13
abundance: -
d_gene: -
j_gene: TRBJ2-2

CDR3nt: TGTGCCAGCTCACCTCCGGGAGGCTATAATTCACCCCTCCACTTT
CDR3aa: CASSPPGGYNSPLHF
v_gene: TRBV18
abundance: -
d_gene: -
j_gene: TRBJ1-6

CDR3nt: TGTGCCAGCAGCCAATTTGGAGGGGGCGATCAGCCCCAGCATTTT
CDR3aa: CASSQFGGGDQPQHF
v_gene: TRBV3-1/TRBV3-2
abundance: -
d_gene: TRBD1
j_gene: TRBJ1-5

CDR3nt: TGTGCCACCAGGGGAGGCGGGACCCTCCACTTT
CDR3aa: CATRGGGTLHF
v_gene: TRBV15
abundance: -
d_gene: -
j_gene: TRBJ1-6

CDR3nt: TGTGCCAGCAGTTTATCTCGGCAGGGAAATAATTCACCCCTCCACTTT
CDR3aa: CASSLSRQGNNSPLHF
v_gene: TRBV27
abundance: -
d_gene: -
j_gene: TRBJ1-6

CDR3nt: TGTGCCAGCAGCGTGGGCACGGCGGGGGTGGAGACCCAGTACTTC
CDR3aa: CASSVGTAGVETQYF
v_gene: TRBV5-8
abundance: -
d_gene: TRBD2
j_gene: TRBJ2-5

CDR3nt: TGTGCCAGCAGCTTGGACAGCCCTAGCAATCAGCCCCAGCATTTT
CDR3aa: CASSLDSPSNQPQHF
v_gene: TRBV2
abundance: -
d_gene: -
j_gene: TRBJ1-5

CDR3nt: TGTGCCAGCTCTAGACTAGCGGGGGGATTCAGCACAGATACGCAGTATTTT
CDR3aa: CASSRLAGGFSTDTQYF
v_gene: TRBV27
abundance: -
d_gene: TRBD2
j_gene: TRBJ2-3

CDR3nt: TGCGCCAGCAGACCAGACAGGGGGGATACCTACGAGCAGTACTTC
CDR3aa: CASRPDRGDTYEQYF
v_gene: TRBV23-1
abundance: once
d_gene: TRBD1
j_gene: TRBJ2-7

CDR3nt: TGTGCCAGCAGCTTAGGGCAGGGCCTATATGGCTACACCTTC
CDR3aa: CASSLGQGLYGYTF
v_gene: TRBV7-9
abundance: -
d_gene: -
j_gene: TRBJ1-2

CDR3nt: TGTGCCAGTAGTCTATCGGGCTCCTATAATTCACCCCTCCACTTT
CDR3aa: CASSLSGSYNSPLHF
v_gene: TRBV19
abundance: -
d_gene: -
j_gene: TRBJ1-6

CDR3nt: TGTGCCAGCAGCTTGCGGGACAACTATGGCTACACCTTC
CDR3aa: CASSLRDNYGYTF
v_gene: TRBV11-2
abundance: -
d_gene: -
j_gene: TRBJ1-2

CDR3nt: TGTGCCAGCAGTTTATCGATCCCCAGACAGACAAATGGCTACACCTTC
CDR3aa: CASSLSIPRQTNGYTF
v_gene: TRBV27
abundance: -
d_gene: -
j_gene: TRBJ1-2

CDR3nt: TGTGCCAGCAGTAAGACGGACAGGGTCTCCTACGAGCAGTACTTC
CDR3aa: CASSKTDRVSYEQYF
v_gene: TRBV6-2/TRBV6-3
abundance: -
d_gene: TRBD1
j_gene: TRBJ2-7

CDR3nt: TGTGCCAGCAGCCAAGAGAGGGTTTTGGGTTCACCCCTCCACTTT
CDR3aa: CASSQERVLGSPLHF
v_gene: TRBV3-1/TRBV3-2
abundance: -
d_gene: -
j_gene: TRBJ1-6

CDR3nt: TGCGCCAGCAGGAGAAGCGGGAGGGGGACAGATACGCAGTATTTT
CDR3aa: CASRRSGRGTDTQYF
v_gene: TRBV10-2
abundance: -
d_gene: TRBD2
j_gene: TRBJ2-3

CDR3nt: TGTGCCAGCAGTTACGTCGGGGGGGCCGTCGACGAGCAGTACTTC
CDR3aa: CASSYVGGAVDEQYF
v_gene: TRBV6-5
abundance: -
d_gene: TRBD2
j_gene: TRBJ2-7

CDR3nt: TGCGCCAGCAGTCAGGGCGGCGGTCAGCCCCAGCATTTT
CDR3aa: CASSQGGGQPQHF
v_gene: TRBV5-1
abundance: -
d_gene: -
j_gene: TRBJ1-5

CDR3nt: TGTGCCAGCAGCCGAGGCTGGGGGGAAGTGAGCTACACCTTC
CDR3aa: CASSRGWGEVSYTF
v_gene: TRBV11-3
abundance: -
d_gene: -
j_gene: TRBJ1-2

CDR3nt: TGTGCCAGCAGTTCTCGACAGGGGGCCACTGAAGCTTTCTTT
CDR3aa: CASSSRQGATEAFF
v_gene: TRBV6-6
abundance: -
d_gene: TRBD1
j_gene: TRBJ1-1

CDR3nt: TGTGCCAGCAGCTTGGTAACATCTTTCGGCGGAAGTTATGGCTACACCTTC
CDR3aa: CASSLVTSFGGSYGYTF
v_gene: TRBV5-8
abundance: -
d_gene: -
j_gene: TRBJ1-2

CDR3nt: TGTGCCAGCTCACCGACTAGCGGAGCGAGGAATGAGCAGTTCTTC
CDR3aa: CASSPTSGARNEQFF
v_gene: TRBV18
abundance: -
d_gene: TRBD2
j_gene: TRBJ2-1

CDR3nt: TGTGCCAGCAGTGATTCAGGGGTCTCTGAAGCTTTCTTT
CDR3aa: CASSDSGVSEAFF
v_gene: TRBV2
abundance: -
d_gene: -
j_gene: TRBJ1-1

CDR3nt: TGTGCCAGCACCATGAGACAGGGCCAGAACACTGAAGCTTTCTTT
CDR3aa: CASTMRQGQNTEAFF
v_gene: TRBV11-2
abundance: -
d_gene: TRBD1
j_gene: TRBJ1-1

CDR3nt: TGTGCCAGCAGCTTACATCCGGGACAGGGTTTCGGTCAGCCCCAGCATTTT
CDR3aa: CASSLHPGQGFGQPQHF
v_gene: TRBV7-3
abundance: -
d_gene: TRBD1
j_gene: TRBJ1-5

CDR3nt: TGTGCCAGCAGCTTAGAACCAGGTCTTGGGCAGGGAAGAACCGGGGAGCTGTTTTTT
CDR3aa: CASSLEPGLGQGRTGELFF
v_gene: TRBV11-3
abundance: -
d_gene: -
j_gene: TRBJ2-2

CDR3nt: TGTGCCAGCAGAAAACCGGGACAGACCTACAATGAGCAGTTCTTC
CDR3aa: CASRKPGQTYNEQFF
v_gene: TRBV7-3
abundance: -
d_gene: TRBD1
j_gene: TRBJ2-1

CDR3nt: TGTGCCAGCAGTCGGGCGGGACTCTTATACAATGAGCAGTTCTTC
CDR3aa: CASSRAGLLYNEQFF
v_gene: TRBV6-5
abundance: -
d_gene: -
j_gene: TRBJ2-1

CDR3nt: TGTGCCACCAGCAGAGAACAGCAGTATAATTCACCCCTCCACTTT
CDR3aa: CATSREQQYNSPLHF
v_gene: TRBV15
abundance: -
d_gene: -
j_gene: TRBJ1-6

CDR3nt: TGTGCCAGCCCGACCCCCTACGAGCGGAGCTCCTACAATGAGCAGTTCTTC
CDR3aa: CASPTPYERSSYNEQFF
v_gene: TRBV3-1/TRBV3-2
abundance: -
d_gene: -
j_gene: TRBJ2-1

CDR3nt: TGTGCTAGCAGCTTATATTTCGGGACTTCCTACGAGCAGTACTTC
CDR3aa: CASSLYFGTSYEQYF
v_gene: TRBV7-7
abundance: -
d_gene: -
j_gene: TRBJ2-7

CDR3nt: TGCGCCAGCAGCCAAGACCCGGGACAGTTGAACACTGAAGCTTTCTTT
CDR3aa: CASSQDPGQLNTEAFF
v_gene: TRBV4-1
abundance: -
d_gene: TRBD1
j_gene: TRBJ1-1

CDR3nt: TGTGCCATCAGTGAGCCCGCCGGACAGGAGAACACTGAAGCTTTCTTT
CDR3aa: CAISEPAGQENTEAFF
v_gene: TRBV10-3
abundance: -
d_gene: TRBD1
j_gene: TRBJ1-1

CDR3nt: TGTGCCAGCAGCAAGAGAACGAACACTGAAGCTTTCTTT
CDR3aa: CASSKRTNTEAFF
v_gene: TRBV2
abundance: -
d_gene: -
j_gene: TRBJ1-1

CDR3nt: TGCGCCAGCAGCTACAGCGGGACCGGGGAGCTGTTTTTT
CDR3aa: CASSYSGTGELFF
v_gene: TRBV5-1
abundance: -
d_gene: -
j_gene: TRBJ2-2